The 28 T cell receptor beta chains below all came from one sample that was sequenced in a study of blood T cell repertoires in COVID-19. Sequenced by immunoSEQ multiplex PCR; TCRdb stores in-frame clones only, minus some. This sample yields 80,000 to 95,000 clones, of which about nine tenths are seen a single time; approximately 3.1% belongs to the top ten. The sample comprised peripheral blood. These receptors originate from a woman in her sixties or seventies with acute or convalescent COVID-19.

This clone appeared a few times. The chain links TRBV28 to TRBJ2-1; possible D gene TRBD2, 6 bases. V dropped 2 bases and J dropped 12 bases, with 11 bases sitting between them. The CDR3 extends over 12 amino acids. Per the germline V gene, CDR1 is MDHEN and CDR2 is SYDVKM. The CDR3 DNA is TGTGCCAGCAGTTTAGTAGGGACTTGGCAGTTCTTC. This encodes CASSLVGTWQFF.

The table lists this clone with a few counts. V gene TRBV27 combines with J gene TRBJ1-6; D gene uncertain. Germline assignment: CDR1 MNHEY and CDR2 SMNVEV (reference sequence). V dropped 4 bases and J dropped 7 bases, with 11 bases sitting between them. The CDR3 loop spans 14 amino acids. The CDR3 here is CASSSGLTNSPLHF. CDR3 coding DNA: TGTGCCAGCAGTTCCGGACTGACAAATTCACCCCTCCACTTT.

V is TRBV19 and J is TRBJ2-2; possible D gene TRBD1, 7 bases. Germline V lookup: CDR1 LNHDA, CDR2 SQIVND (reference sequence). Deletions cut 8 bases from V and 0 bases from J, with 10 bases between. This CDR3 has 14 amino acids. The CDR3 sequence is CASGGTANTGELFF. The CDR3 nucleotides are TGTGCCAGTGGGGGGACAGCGAACACCGGGGAGCTGTTTTTT. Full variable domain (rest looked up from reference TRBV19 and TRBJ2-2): DGGITQSPKYLFRKEGQNVTLSCEQNLNHDAMYWYRQDPGQGLRLIYYSQIVNDFQKGDIAEGYSVSREKKESFPLTVTSAQKNPTAFYLCASGGTANTGELFFGEGSRLTVL.

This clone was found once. The CDR3 DNA is TGTGCCAGCAGCCAAGACCCTACGAGGGTTAACACCATATATTTT. This encodes CASSQDPTRVNTIYF. The V gene is TRBV4-2, the J gene TRBJ1-3, with D uncertain. Trimming left V 0 bases short and J 7 bases short, with 13 bases between. Germline assignment: CDR1 LGHNA and CDR2 YNFKEQ. The length of the CDR3 is 15 residues.

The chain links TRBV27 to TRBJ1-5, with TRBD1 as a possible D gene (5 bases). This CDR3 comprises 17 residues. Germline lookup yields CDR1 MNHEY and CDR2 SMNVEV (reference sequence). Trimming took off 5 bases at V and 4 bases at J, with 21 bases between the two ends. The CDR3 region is CASSRTGERFLNQPQHF. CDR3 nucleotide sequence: TGTGCCAGCAGTCGCACGGGGGAGAGATTTCTTAATCAGCCCCAGCATTTT.

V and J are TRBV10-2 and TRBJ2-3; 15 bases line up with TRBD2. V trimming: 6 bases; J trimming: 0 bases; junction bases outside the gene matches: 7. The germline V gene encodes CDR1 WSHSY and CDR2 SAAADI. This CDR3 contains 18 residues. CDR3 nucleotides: TGCGCCAGCAGCGAGACAGGACTAGCGGGAGGGAGCACAGATACGCAGTATTTT. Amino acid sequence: CASSETGLAGGSTDTQYF.

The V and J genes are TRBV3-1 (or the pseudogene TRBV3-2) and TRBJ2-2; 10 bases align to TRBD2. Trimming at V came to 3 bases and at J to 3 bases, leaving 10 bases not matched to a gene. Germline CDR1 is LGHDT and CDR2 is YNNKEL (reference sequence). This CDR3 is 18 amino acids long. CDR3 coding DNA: TGTGCCAGCAGCCAGAGACTCTATAGCGGGGGGTACACCGGGGAGCTGTTTTTT. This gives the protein CASSQRLYSGGYTGELFF.

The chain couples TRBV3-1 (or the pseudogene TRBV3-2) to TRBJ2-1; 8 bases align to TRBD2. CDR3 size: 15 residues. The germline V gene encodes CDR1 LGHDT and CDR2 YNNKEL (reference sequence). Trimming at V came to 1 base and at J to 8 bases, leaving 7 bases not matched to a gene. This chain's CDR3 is CASSQVRSGSDEQFF. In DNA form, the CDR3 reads TGTGCCAGCAGCCAAGTTCGGAGCGGGAGTGATGAGCAGTTCTTC.

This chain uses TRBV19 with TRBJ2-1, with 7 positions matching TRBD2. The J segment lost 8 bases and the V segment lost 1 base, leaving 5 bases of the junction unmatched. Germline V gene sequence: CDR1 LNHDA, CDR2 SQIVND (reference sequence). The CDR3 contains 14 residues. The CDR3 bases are TGTGCCAGTAGTATAGTTGGGACTACGCATGAGCAGTTCTTC. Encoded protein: CASSIVGTTHEQFF.

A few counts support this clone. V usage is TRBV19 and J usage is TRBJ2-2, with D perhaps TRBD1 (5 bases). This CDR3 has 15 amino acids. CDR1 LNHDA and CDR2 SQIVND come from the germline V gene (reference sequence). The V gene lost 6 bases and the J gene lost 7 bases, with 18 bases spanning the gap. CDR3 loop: CASSYDDRIDGELFF. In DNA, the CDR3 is TGTGCCAGTAGCTACGACGACAGAATAGACGGGGAGCTGTTTTTT.

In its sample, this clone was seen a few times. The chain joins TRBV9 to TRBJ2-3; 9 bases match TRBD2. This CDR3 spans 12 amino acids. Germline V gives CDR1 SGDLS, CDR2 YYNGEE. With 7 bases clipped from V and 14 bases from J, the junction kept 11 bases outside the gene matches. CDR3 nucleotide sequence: TGTGCCAGCCAGGGTAGCGGGAGCGAGTGGTATTTT. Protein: CASQGSGSEWYF.

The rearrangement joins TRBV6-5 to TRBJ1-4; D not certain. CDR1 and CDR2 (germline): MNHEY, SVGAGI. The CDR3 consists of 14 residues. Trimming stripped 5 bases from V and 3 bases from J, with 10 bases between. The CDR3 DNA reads TGTGCCAGCAGTAACCGGGGTGCTAATGAAAAACTGTTTTTT. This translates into CASSNRGANEKLFF.

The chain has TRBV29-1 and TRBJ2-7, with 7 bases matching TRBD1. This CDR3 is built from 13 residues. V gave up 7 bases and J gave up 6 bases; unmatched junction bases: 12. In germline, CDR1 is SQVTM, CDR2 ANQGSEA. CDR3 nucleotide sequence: TGCAGCGCTTGGGTAGGGGGCGCGGGCGAGCAGTACTTC. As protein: CSAWVGGAGEQYF.

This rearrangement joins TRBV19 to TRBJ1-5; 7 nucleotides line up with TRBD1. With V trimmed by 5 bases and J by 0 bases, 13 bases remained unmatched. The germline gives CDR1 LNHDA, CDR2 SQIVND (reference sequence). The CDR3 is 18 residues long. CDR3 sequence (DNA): TGTGCCAGTAGTCCCGGGAGGGCAGGGGGTTCTAGCAATCAGCCCCAGCATTTT. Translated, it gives CASSPGRAGGSSNQPQHF.

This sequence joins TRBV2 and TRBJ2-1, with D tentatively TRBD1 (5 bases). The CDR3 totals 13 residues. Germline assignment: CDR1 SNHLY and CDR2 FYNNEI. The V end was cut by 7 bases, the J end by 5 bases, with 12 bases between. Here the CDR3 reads CASITGPNNEQFF. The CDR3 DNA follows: TGTGCCAGCATTACAGGACCTAACAATGAGCAGTTCTTC.

CDR3 residues: CASSQNSGTGGNEQFF. DNA of the CDR3: TGTGCCAGCAGCCAGAATTCAGGGACAGGGGGCAATGAGCAGTTCTTC. V is TRBV3-1 (or the pseudogene TRBV3-2) and J is TRBJ2-1, with 11 bases that match TRBD1. V dropped 3 bases and J dropped 6; count of bases not matched to a gene: 7. Germline CDR1 and CDR2: LGHDT and YNNKEL (reference sequence). CDR3 length equals 16 residues.

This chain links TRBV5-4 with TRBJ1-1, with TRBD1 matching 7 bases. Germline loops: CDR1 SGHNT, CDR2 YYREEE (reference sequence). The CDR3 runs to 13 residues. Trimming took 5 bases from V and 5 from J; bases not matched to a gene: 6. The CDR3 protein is CASRKDRDTEAFF. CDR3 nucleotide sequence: TGTGCCAGCAGGAAAGACAGGGATACTGAAGCTTTCTTT.

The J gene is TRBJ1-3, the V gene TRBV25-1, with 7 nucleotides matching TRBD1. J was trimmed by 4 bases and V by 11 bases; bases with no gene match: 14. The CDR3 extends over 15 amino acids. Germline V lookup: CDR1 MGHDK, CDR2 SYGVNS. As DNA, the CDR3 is TGTGCCTCCTCCGACCAGGCGACAGGGGGAAACACCATATATTTT. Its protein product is CASSDQATGGNTIYF. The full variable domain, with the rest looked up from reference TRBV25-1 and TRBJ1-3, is EADIYQTPRYLVIGTGKKITLECSQTMGHDKMYWYQQDPGMELHLIHYSYGVNSTEKGDLSSESTVSRIRTEHFPLTLESARPSHTSQYLCASSDQATGGNTIYFGEGSWLTVV.

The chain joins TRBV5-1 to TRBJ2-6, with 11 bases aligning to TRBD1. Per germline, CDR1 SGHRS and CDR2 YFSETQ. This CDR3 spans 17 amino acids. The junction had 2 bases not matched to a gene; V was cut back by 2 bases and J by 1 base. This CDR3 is CASSLGQGASGANVLTF. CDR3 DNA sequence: TGCGCCAGCAGCTTAGGACAGGGGGCATCTGGGGCCAACGTCCTGACTTTC.

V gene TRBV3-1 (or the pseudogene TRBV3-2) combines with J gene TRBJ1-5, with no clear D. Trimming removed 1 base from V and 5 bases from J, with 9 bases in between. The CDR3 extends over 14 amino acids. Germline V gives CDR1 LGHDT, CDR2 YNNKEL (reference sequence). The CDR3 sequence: CASSQGLGDQPQHF. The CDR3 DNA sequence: TGTGCCAGCAGCCAAGGTCTCGGGGATCAGCCCCAGCATTTT.

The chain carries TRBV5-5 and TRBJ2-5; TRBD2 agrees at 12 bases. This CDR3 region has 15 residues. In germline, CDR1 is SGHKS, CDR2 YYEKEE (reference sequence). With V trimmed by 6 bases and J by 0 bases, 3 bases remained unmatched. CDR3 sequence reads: CASTGLAGNQETQYF. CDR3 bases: TGTGCCAGCACCGGACTAGCGGGGAACCAAGAGACCCAGTACTTC.

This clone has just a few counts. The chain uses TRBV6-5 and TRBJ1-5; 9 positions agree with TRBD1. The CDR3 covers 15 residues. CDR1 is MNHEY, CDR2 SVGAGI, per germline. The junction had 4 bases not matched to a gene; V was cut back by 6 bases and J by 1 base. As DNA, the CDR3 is TGTGCCAGCAGAGGACAGGGGTTAAGCAATCAGCCCCAGCATTTT. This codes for CASRGQGLSNQPQHF.

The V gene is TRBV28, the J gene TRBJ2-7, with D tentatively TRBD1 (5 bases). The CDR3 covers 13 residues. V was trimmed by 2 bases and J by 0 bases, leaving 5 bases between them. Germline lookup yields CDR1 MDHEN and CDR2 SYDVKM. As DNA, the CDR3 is TGTGCCAGCAGTTTAAGGGGCTCCTACGAGCAGTACGTC. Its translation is CASSLRGSYEQYV.

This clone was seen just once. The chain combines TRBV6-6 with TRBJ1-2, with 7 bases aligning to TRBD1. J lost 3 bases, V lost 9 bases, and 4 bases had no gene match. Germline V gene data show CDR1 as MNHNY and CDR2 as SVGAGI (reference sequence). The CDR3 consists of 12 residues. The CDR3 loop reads CASTGDDYGYTF. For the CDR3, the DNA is TGTGCCAGTACAGGGGACGACTATGGCTACACCTTC.

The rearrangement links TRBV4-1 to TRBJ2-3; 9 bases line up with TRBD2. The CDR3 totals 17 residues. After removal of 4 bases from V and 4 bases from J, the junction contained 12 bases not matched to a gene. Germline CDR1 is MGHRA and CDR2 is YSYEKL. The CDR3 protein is CASSPQRLAGTADTQYF. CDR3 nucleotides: TGCGCCAGCAGCCCCCAACGTCTAGCGGGAACCGCAGATACGCAGTATTTT.

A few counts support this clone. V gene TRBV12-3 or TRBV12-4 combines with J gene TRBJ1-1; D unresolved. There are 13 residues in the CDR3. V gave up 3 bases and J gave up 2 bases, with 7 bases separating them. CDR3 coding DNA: TGTGCCAGCAGTTTCACCAGAAACACTGAAGCTTTCTTT. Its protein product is CASSFTRNTEAFF.

The CDR3 nucleotides read TGTGCCAGCAGCTTGGTAGGGGGACTAGCGGGAGGAAGGATTTACGAGCAGTACTTC. Translated: CASSLVGGLAGGRIYEQYF. The chain couples TRBV5-6 to TRBJ2-7; the match to TRBD2 covers 15 bases. The germline gives CDR1 SGHDT, CDR2 YYEEEE. This CDR3 spans 19 amino acids. V was pared by 0 bases and J by 4 bases, with 11 bases of the junction left unmatched.

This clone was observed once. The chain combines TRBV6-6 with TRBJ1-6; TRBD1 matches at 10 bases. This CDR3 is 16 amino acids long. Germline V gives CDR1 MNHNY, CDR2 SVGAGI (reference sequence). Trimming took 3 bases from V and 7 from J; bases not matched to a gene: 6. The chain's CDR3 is CASSYQRTGGNSPLHF. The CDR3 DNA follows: TGTGCCAGCAGTTATCAAAGGACAGGGGGAAATTCACCCCTCCACTTT.